Below, 6 T cell receptor beta chains from the same sample are listed, as sequenced in a study of T cells in Graves' hyperthyroidism and ophthalmopathy. RNA transcripts gave rise to amplified TCR beta CDR3 regions. Researchers ran a first-round RT-PCR on the TCR CDR3 using the HTBI primer set. One entry per CDR3 protein, called by TCRdb with MiXCR from the multiplex PCR reads. The table shows under 250,000 distinct CDR3 sequences, with roughly 18% occurring only once. The sequenced sample consisted of blood. Every receptor here comes from a man between 50 and 59 years old with Graves' hyperthyroidism.

This clonotype was seen a few times. The chain uses TRBV5-1 and TRBJ2-3; D possibly uses TRBD1 or TRBD2 (6 bases each). The V gene's germline CDR1 is SGHRS and CDR2 YFSETQ. V was shortened by 4 bases and J by 4 bases, with 13 bases between the two germline ends. CDR3 length: 14 amino acids. CDR3 protein: CASSPEGGSDTQYF. CDR3 coding DNA: TGCGCCAGCAGCCCGGAGGGGGGATCAGATACGCAGTATTTT. The complete variable domain, with remaining parts taken from reference TRBV5-1 and TRBJ2-3, reads KAGVTQTPRYLIKTRGQQVTLSCSPISGHRSVSWYQQTPGQGLQFLFEYFSETQRNKGNFPGRFSGRQFSNSRSEMNVSTLELGDSALYLCASSPEGGSDTQYFGPGTRLTVL.

The sample holds a few counts of this clonotype. This chain links TRBV20-1 with TRBJ2-1; TRBD2 matches 9 bases. The CDR3 consists of 14 residues. V trimming: 7 bases; J trimming: 0 bases; junction bases outside the gene matches: 4. CDR1 and CDR2 from the germline V gene are DFQATT and SNEGSKA (reference sequence). The CDR3 sequence: CSVQAGGSYNEQFF. The CDR3 nucleotides read TGCAGTGTTCAAGCGGGGGGCTCCTACAATGAGCAGTTCTTC.

This clonotype was seen only a few times. The CDR3 loop is CASSAGGYTGELFF. The CDR3, as DNA: TGTGCCAGCAGTGCAGGGGGCTATACCGGGGAGCTGTTTTTT. The V call is TRBV2, the J call TRBJ2-2, with 8 bases lining up with TRBD1. The germline CDR1 and CDR2 sequences are SNHLY and FYNNEI. The CDR3 contains 14 residues. Trimming took 4 bases from V and 5 from J; bases not matched to a gene: 3.

This clonotype came up many times. At one boundary the junction diverges from the germline segment, which might be a read error. J is TRBJ2-3 and V is TRBV20-1; TRBD2 matches 11 bases. Germline assignment: CDR1 DFQATT and CDR2 SNEGSKA (reference sequence). The CDR3 has 14 amino acids. The CDR3 DNA is TGCAGCGCTAGGCCGGGACTAGCGGCTAGTACGCAGTATTTT. Protein product: CSARPGLAASTQYF.

This clonotype occurred a few times. CDR3 amino acids: CASSQGVVQGETQYF. CDR3 sequence (DNA): TGTGCCAGCAGCCAAGGTGTAGTACAGGGAGAGACCCAGTACTTC. This rearrangement joins TRBV14 to TRBJ2-5; tentatively, D is TRBD1 (6 bases). The CDR3 is 15 amino acids. The V gene's germline CDR1 is SGHDN and CDR2 FVKESK. V lost 1 base, J lost 4 bases, and 13 bases lay in between.

As concerns this clonotype: One base away lies a much larger clone, so this may be a sequencing read error. J is TRBJ2-7 and V is TRBV12-3 or TRBV12-4; no definite D call. The CDR3 sequence is 14 residues long. CDR3: CASSLYPATPERYF. The CDR3 coding sequence is TGTGCCAGCAGTTTATATCCGGCTACCCCTGAGCGGTACTTC.